This T cell receptor beta chain was observed in a study of T-cell memory formation after mild COVID-19. Whole-study context: Largely donor-specific TCR clusters were found. Study-wide results and limits: Day 15 to 85 contracting clones showed balanced CD4/CD8; day 15 to 37 expanders favored CD4+.

Worth noting for this clonotype: Its target is unknown.

The CDR3 spans 16 residues. Germline values: CDR1 SGDLS, CDR2 YYNGEE. The V and J ends lost 4 bases and 0 bases respectively, with 11 bases between them. 5'RACE with constant-segment primers yielded barcoded, UMI-tagged TCR alpha and TCR beta cDNA libraries. TCRdb recomputed calls from the 5' RACE reads with MiXCR, one row per CDR3 protein. This table holds a few hundred thousand distinct CDR3 sequences, 15% to 20% found once. The J gene is TRBJ1-6, the V gene TRBV9; possible D gene TRBD1, 6 bases. This receptor was taken from a man aged 18 to 30 who had mild COVID-19 (a few samples of this study predate the infection). Cell type and time point are not known. The sequenced sample was PBMCs or a T cell subset sorted from them (not recorded which). CDR3 protein: CASSPKQGSYNSPLHF. CDR3 nucleotides: TGTGCCAGCAGCCCCAAACAGGGCTCCTATAATTCACCCCTCCACTTT.